Listed below are T cell receptor beta chains from one sample, sequenced in a study of blood T cell repertoires in COVID-19. Sequencing was performed with immunoSEQ multiplex PCR; in TCRdb, only in-frame clones are kept and a portion is missing. In the table there are around 220,000 clones, nearly 90% of which are singletons. The material sequenced was PBMCs or T cells enriched from blood (not recorded which). The receptor source for this set is a man under 40 who had been exposed to COVID-19. Both conserved end residues are part of each CDR3. The D gene is left open where the match is weak.

len	d_gene	v_gene	j_gene	CDR3aa	CDR3nt
14	TRBD1	TRBV5-1	TRBJ1-2	CASSLGQGNYGYTF	TGCGCCAGCAGCTTGGGACAGGGCAACTATGGCTACACCTTC
11	.	TRBV11-2	TRBJ2-1	CASSQGWEQFF	TGTGCCAGCAGCCAGGGGTGGGAGCAGTTCTTC
13	.	TRBV7-9	TRBJ1-6	CASSSNSNSPLHF	TGTGCCAGCAGCTCCAACTCCAATTCACCCCTCCACTTT
17	.	TRBV27	TRBJ1-6	CANSPLRLSSYNSPLHF	TGTGCCAACAGTCCTCTCAGACTGAGCTCCTATAATTCACCCCTCCACTTT
13	TRBD1	TRBV14	TRBJ2-2	CASSWDRTGELFF	TGTGCCAGCAGCTGGGACAGAACCGGGGAGCTGTTTTTT
16	.	TRBV2	TRBJ1-1	CASSLYTGSLNTEAFF	TGTGCCAGCAGTCTTTATACAGGGTCCCTCAACACTGAAGCTTTCTTT
13	.	TRBV15	TRBJ2-7	CATSRLQGGEQYF	TGTGCCACCAGCCGACTTCAGGGCGGCGAGCAGTACTTC
16	TRBD1	TRBV5-1	TRBJ2-5	CASSLAGTGGFETQYF	TGCGCCAGCAGCTTGGCCGGGACAGGCGGTTTTGAGACCCAGTACTTC
16	.	TRBV4-3	TRBJ2-5	CASSQDAGKTQETQYF	TGCGCCAGCAGCCAAGATGCGGGGAAAACCCAAGAGACCCAGTACTTC
14	.	TRBV2	TRBJ1-2	CASRGQTGSHGYTF	TGTGCCAGTAGGGGCCAGACAGGTTCACACGGCTACACCTTC
14	.	TRBV30	TRBJ1-3	CAWDPAGVGNTIYF	TGTGCCTGGGACCCCGCCGGGGTCGGAAACACCATATATTTT
13	.	TRBV19	TRBJ1-2	CASTSTRGYGYTF	TGTGCCAGTACCTCAACGCGGGGGTATGGCTACACCTTC
13	.	TRBV6-2/TRBV6-3	TRBJ2-1	CASSYRAEGEQFF	TGTGCCAGCAGTTACAGGGCGGAGGGTGAGCAGTTCTTC
13	.	TRBV12-3/TRBV12-4	TRBJ2-3	CASSHRSTDTQYF	TGTGCCAGCAGTCACAGGAGCACAGATACGCAGTATTTT
15	.	TRBV2	TRBJ1-4	CASISGSATNEKLFF	TGTGCCAGCATTTCAGGATCCGCAACTAATGAAAAACTGTTTTTT
11	.	TRBV27	TRBJ2-3	CASAEVGTQYF	TGTGCCAGCGCCGAGGTGGGTACGCAGTATTTT
14	.	TRBV5-1	TRBJ2-2	CASSLGLDTGELFF	TGCGCCAGCAGCCTGGGACTCGACACCGGGGAGCTGTTTTTT
12	.	TRBV7-8	TRBJ2-1	CASSLARQGGFF	TGTGCCAGCAGCTTAGCGCGCCAGGGGGGGTTCTTC
14	TRBD1	TRBV9	TRBJ2-7	CASSASGTGGEQYF	TGTGCCAGCAGCGCGTCCGGGACAGGCGGCGAGCAGTACTTC
15	TRBD1	TRBV7-9	TRBJ1-5	CASSLTGQSNQPQHF	TGTGCCAGCAGCTTAACGGGACAGAGCAATCAGCCCCAGCATTTT
14	.	TRBV5-6	TRBJ1-4	CASSLVRVGGKLFF	TGTGCCAGCAGCTTGGTAAGAGTCGGGGGAAAACTGTTTTTT
12	.	TRBV5-1	TRBJ1-2	CASSLESHGYTF	TGCGCCAGCAGCTTGGAAAGCCATGGCTACACCTTC
14	TRBD1	TRBV11-2	TRBJ1-2	CASSSDRGQNGYTF	TGTGCCAGCAGCTCGGACAGGGGGCAGAATGGCTACACCTTC
14	TRBD2	TRBV6-1	TRBJ2-3	CASSEGLGTDTQYF	TGTGCCAGCAGTGAGGGACTAGGCACAGATACGCAGTATTTT
16	.	TRBV7-9	TRBJ2-1	CASSFRGHTKFDEQFF	TGTGCCAGCAGCTTCAGGGGACACACCAAGTTCGATGAGCAGTTCTTC